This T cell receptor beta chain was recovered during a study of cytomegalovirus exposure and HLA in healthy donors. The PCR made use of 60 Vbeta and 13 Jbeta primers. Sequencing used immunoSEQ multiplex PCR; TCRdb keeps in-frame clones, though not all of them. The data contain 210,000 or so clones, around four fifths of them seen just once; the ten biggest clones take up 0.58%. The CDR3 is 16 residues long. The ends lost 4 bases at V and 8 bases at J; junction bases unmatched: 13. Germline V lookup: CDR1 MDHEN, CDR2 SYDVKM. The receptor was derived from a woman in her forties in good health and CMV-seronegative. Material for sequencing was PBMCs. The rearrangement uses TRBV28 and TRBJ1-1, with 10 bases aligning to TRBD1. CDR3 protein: CASSYPRPGQGTEAFF. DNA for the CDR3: TGTGCCAGCAGTTACCCTCGACCGGGACAGGGGACAGAAGCTTTCTTT.